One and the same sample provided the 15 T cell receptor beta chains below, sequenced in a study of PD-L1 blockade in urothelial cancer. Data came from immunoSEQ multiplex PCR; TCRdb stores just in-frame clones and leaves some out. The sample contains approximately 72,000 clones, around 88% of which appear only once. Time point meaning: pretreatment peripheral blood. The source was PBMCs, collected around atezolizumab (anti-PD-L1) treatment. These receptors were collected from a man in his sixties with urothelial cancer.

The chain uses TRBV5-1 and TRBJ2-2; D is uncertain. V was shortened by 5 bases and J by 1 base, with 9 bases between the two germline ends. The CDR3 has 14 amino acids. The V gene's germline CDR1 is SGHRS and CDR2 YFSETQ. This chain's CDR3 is CASRVTMNTGELFF. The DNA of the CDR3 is TGCGCCAGCAGGGTCACTATGAACACCGGGGAGCTGTTTTTT.

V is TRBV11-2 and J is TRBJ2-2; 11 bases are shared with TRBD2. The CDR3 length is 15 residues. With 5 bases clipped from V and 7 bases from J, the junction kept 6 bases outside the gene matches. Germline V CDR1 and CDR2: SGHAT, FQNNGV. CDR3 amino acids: CASSRSGGAIGELFF. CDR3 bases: TGTGCCAGCAGCCGTAGCGGGGGGGCGATCGGGGAGCTGTTTTTT.

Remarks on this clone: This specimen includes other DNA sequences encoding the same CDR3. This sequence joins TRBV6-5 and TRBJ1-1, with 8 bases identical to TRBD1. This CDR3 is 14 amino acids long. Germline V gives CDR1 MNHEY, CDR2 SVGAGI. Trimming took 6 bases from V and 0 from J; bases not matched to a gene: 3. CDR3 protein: CASSEDRVNTEAFF. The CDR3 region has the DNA TGTGCCAGCAGCGAGGACAGGGTGAACACTGAAGCTTTCTTT.

Written as DNA, the CDR3 is TGTGCCAGCAGTGGACTGGACAGGGGCCTTGGCTACACCTTC. Protein sequence: CASSGLDRGLGYTF. The genes are TRBV25-1 and TRBJ1-2; the match to TRBD1 covers 9 bases. Germline V gene data show CDR1 as MGHDK and CDR2 as SYGVNS. This CDR3 is 14 amino acids long. With V trimmed by 4 bases and J by 7 bases, 7 bases remained unmatched.

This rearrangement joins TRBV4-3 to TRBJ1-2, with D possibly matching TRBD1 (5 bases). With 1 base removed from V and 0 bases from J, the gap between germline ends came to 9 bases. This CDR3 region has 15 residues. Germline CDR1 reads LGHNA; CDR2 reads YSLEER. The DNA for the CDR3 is TGCGCCAGCAGCCAAGCTCCGGACACTAACTATGGCTACACCTTC. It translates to CASSQAPDTNYGYTF.

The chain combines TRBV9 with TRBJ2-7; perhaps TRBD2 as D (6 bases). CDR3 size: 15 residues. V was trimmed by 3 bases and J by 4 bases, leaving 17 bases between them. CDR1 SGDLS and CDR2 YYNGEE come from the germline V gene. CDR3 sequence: CASSAPGEEEYEQYF. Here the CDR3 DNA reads TGTGCCAGCAGCGCGCCCGGGGAGGAAGAGTACGAGCAGTACTTC.

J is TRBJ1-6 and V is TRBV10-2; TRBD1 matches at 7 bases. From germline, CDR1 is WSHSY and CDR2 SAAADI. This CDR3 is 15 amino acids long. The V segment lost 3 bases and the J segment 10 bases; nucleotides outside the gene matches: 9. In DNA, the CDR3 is TGCGCCAGCAGTGATGGCAGGGGGGTAGGGTCACCCCTCCACTTT. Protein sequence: CASSDGRGVGSPLHF.

The CDR3 loop is CASSTGQRSEAFF. CDR3 nucleotide sequence: TGTGCCAGCAGCACGGGACAGCGTTCCGAAGCTTTCTTT. The rearrangement links TRBV7-8 to TRBJ1-1; 7 bases match TRBD1. The CDR3 spans 13 residues. Trimming cost V 5 bases and J 8 bases; bases outside gene matches: 8. In germline, CDR1 is SGHVS, CDR2 FQNEAQ.

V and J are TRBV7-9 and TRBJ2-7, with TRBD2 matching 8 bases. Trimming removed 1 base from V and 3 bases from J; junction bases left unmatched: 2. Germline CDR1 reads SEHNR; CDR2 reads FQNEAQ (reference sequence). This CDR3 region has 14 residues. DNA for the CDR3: TGTGCCAGCAGCTTAGTGGCGGGGGGCTACGAGCAGTACTTC. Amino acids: CASSLVAGGYEQYF.

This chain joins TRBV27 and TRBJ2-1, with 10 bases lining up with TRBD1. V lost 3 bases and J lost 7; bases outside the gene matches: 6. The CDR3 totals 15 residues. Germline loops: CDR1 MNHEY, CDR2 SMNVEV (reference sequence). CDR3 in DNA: TGTGCCAGCAGTTTTGGGACAGGGGATGTGAATGAGCAGTTCTTC. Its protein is CASSFGTGDVNEQFF.

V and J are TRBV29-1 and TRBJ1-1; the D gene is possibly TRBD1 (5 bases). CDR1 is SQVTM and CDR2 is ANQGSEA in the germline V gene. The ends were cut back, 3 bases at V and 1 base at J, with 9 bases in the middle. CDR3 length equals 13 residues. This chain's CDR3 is CSVENQGNTEAFF. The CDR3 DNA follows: TGCAGCGTTGAGAATCAGGGGAACACTGAAGCTTTCTTT.

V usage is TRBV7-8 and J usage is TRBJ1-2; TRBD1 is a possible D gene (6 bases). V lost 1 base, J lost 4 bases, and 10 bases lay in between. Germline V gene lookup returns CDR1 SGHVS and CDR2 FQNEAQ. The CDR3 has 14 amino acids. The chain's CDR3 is CASSLDRAGYGYTF. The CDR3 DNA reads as TGTGCCAGCAGCTTAGACAGGGCCGGCTATGGCTACACCTTC.

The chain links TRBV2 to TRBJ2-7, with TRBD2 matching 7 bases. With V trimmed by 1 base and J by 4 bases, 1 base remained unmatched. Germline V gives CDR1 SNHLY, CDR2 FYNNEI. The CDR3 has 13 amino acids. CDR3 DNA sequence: TGTGCCAGCAGTGAAGGGACTAGTTACGAGCAGTACTTC. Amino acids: CASSEGTSYEQYF. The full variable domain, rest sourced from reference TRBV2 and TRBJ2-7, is EPEVTQTPSHQVTQMGQEVILRCVPISNHLYFYWYRQILGQKVEFLVSFYNNEISEKSEIFDDQFSVERPDGSNFTLKIRSTKLEDSAMYFCASSEGTSYEQYFGPGTRLTVT.

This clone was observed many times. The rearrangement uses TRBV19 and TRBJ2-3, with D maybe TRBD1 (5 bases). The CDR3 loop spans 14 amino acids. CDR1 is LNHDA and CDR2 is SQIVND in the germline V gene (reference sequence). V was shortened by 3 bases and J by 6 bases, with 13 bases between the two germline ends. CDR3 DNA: TGTGCCAGTAGTATCGTTCAGGGAAGGGATACGCAGTATTTT. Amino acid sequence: CASSIVQGRDTQYF.

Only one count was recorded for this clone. The CDR3 loop reads CASRLGQVVGELFF. In DNA, the CDR3 is TGTGCCAGCAGACTGGGACAGGTTGTCGGGGAGCTGTTTTTT. This sequence joins TRBV28 and TRBJ2-2, with TRBD1 matching over 8 bases. CDR3 length: 14 amino acids. Germline V CDR1 and CDR2: MDHEN, SYDVKM. Trimming took 6 bases from V and 7 from J; bases not matched to a gene: 7.